The present T cell receptor beta chain was sequenced within a study of T cell changes during pregnancy in multiple sclerosis. V was clipped by 2 bases and J by 0 bases, with 14 bases between them. Germline lookup yields CDR1 LNHDA and CDR2 SQIVND (reference sequence). The CDR3 contains 17 residues. Sequenced by immunoSEQ multiplex PCR; TCRdb stores in-frame clones only, minus some. The repertoire consists of tens of thousands of clones, with around nine tenths occurring once and the leading ten covering 0.35% to 0.4%. The origin of this receptor is a female donor with multiple sclerosis, enrolled in a pregnancy study. The specimen comprised CD4+ T cells from peripheral blood mononuclear cells, sampled in the second trimester of pregnancy. V gene TRBV19 combines with J gene TRBJ1-3, with a tentative D call TRBD1 (5 bases). DNA for the CDR3: TGTGCCAGTAGTATAATTTATGGGGGGGACTCTGGAAACACCATATATTTT. It codes for CASSIIYGGDSGNTIYF.